This TCR beta chain was documented in a study of cytotoxic CD8 clonotypes in ibrutinib-treated CLL. About the study: After a median of 68 months, about 15 patients stayed remitted and 12 progressed; responses had been partial in approximately 24 and complete in 2. Sequencing produced an average of about 250,000 productive templates and 94,082 productive rearrangements per sample. Findings and caveats of the study: Clonality rose at ibrutinib response and fell back toward baseline at progression.

Worth noting for this clone: Its antigen is unidentified.

Investigators sought sequencing depths of between 1 in 200,000 and 1 in 1 million T cells. The repertoire was sequenced with immunoSEQ multiplex PCR; TCRdb's copy has only in-frame clones and lacks some. The table lists 200,000 to 250,000 clones, roughly 77% of them singletons, with more than 4.5% in the top ten. The CDR3 loop spans 13 amino acids. CDR1 and CDR2 (germline): SGHTA, FQGNSA. V lost 1 base and J 7 bases, leaving 10 bases between the germline ends. The receptor was derived from a human donor with chronic lymphocytic leukemia. The sequencing here drew on PBMCs, taken after 12 months of ibrutinib treatment. The genes are TRBV7-2 and TRBJ2-5; tentative D call: TRBD1 (5 bases). CDR3 sequence reads: CASSLDRMGTQYF. CDR3 nucleotide sequence: TGTGCCAGCAGCTTAGACAGGATGGGGACCCAGTACTTC.